The clone carrying this T cell receptor beta chain occurred a few times. The sample comes from a study of patients and donors after allogeneic stem cell transplantation. The CDR3 loop spans 12 amino acids. Deletions cut 4 bases from V and 5 bases from J, with 11 bases between. Germline CDR1 DFQATT, CDR2 SNEGSKA (reference sequence). TCRdb analysed the RT-PCR reads with MiXCR anew, one entry per CDR3 protein. The sample holds about 410,000 distinct CDR3 sequences; 16% are singletons and the top ten take roughly 7.2%. The TCR originated in a human donor who was either an allogeneic HSCT recipient or a stem cell or donor lymphocyte infusion donor (not recorded which). It is not recorded whose cells these are; they may come from a transplant donor. The J gene is TRBJ2-5, the V gene TRBV20-1; D remains ambiguous. Sequencing was performed on blood, either unsorted or a sorted T cell fraction (not recorded which). The CDR3 protein is CSAKASSETQYF. DNA for the CDR3: TGCAGTGCTAAGGCGAGTTCGGAGACCCAGTACTTC.